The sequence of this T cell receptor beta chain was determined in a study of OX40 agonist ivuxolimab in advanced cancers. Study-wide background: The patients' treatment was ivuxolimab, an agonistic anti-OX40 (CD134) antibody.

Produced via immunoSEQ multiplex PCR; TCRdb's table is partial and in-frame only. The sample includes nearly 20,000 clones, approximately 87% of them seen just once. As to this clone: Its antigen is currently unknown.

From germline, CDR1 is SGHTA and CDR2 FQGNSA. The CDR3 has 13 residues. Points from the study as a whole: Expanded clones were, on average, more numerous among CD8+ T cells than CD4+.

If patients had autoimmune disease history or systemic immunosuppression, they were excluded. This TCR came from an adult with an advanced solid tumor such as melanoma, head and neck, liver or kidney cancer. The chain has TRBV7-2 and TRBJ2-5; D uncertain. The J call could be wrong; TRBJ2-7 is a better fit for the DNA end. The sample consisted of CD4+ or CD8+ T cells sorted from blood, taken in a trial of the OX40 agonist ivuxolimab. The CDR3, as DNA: TGTGCCAGCAGCCCCGGCCGGTATTACGAGCAGTACTTC. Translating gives CASSPGRYYEQYF.